This T cell receptor beta chain was profiled in a study of blood T cell repertoires in COVID-19. About the study: Samples of COVID-19 (acute and convalescent) were obtained from the United States, Italy and Spain.

This table comes from immunoSEQ multiplex PCR, and its TCRdb copy is limited to in-frame clones, with some not included. The table has about 150,000 clones, 75% to 90% seen once. J gave up 5 bases and V 5 bases, and 21 bases lay outside the gene matches. There are 18 residues in the CDR3. Germline V CDR1 and CDR2: SGHDT, YYEEEE. The sequencing sample was made of peripheral blood. The clonotype comes from a man between 18 and 29 years old with COVID-19, enrolled during active disease. This chain uses TRBV5-6 with TRBJ2-5, with 7 nucleotides matching TRBD2. The CDR3 protein is CASSPRAGGEGRWETQYF. The CDR3 coding sequence is TGTGCCAGCAGTCCCCGGGCTGGCGGGGAGGGGAGGTGGGAGACCCAGTACTTC.